Listed here are 30 T cell receptor beta chains from one sample, sequenced in a study of cytomegalovirus exposure and HLA in healthy donors. Amplification used 60 Vbeta primers and 13 Jbeta primers. Assay: immunoSEQ multiplex PCR; the TCRdb copy retains only in-frame clones and omits some. Here the sample spans around 190,000 clones, 70% to 80% being singletons. What was sequenced was PBMCs. The receptors were gathered from a woman in her 30s in good health and CMV-seronegative.

The V and J genes are TRBV28 and TRBJ2-5; TRBD1 matches 7 bases. Germline V lookup: CDR1 MDHEN, CDR2 SYDVKM. This CDR3 is built from 14 residues. Trimming at V came to 6 bases and at J to 1 base, leaving 5 bases not matched to a gene. The CDR3, as DNA: TGTGCCAGCAGGGATAGACAGGGCCAAGAGACCCAGTACTTC. Translated, it gives CASRDRQGQETQYF.

As to this clone: Other nucleotide sequences from this sample produce the same CDR3. J is TRBJ1-1 and V is TRBV5-1; 7 positions agree with TRBD1. From germline, CDR1 is SGHRS and CDR2 YFSETQ. The V gene end was trimmed by 4 bases and the J gene end by 1 base; junction bases not matched to a gene: 4. The CDR3 runs 14 residues. The CDR3 here is CASSPGQPNTEAFF. CDR3 sequence (DNA): TGCGCCAGCAGCCCGGGACAGCCGAACACTGAAGCTTTCTTT.

Regarding this clone: At one end the junction does not follow the germline gene, possibly because of a read error. The chain links TRBV18 to TRBJ2-7, with D maybe TRBD2 (7 bases). Germline V gene data show CDR1 as KGHSH and CDR2 as LQKENI. This CDR3 is 16 amino acids long. The CDR3 reads CASSPFSGGLYYEQHF. CDR3 bases: TGTGCCAGCTCACCATTCTCGGGGGGCCTTTACTACGAGCAGCACTTC.

The J gene is TRBJ2-1, the V gene TRBV5-1, with TRBD1 as a possible D gene (5 bases). Germline values: CDR1 SGHRS, CDR2 YFSETQ. The CDR3 covers 17 residues. Trimming pared 0 bases from V and 0 bases from J, leaving 13 bases between. The CDR3 sequence is CASSLGGAQGSYNEQFF. Written as DNA, the CDR3 is TGCGCCAGCAGCTTGGGTGGAGCTCAGGGCTCCTACAATGAGCAGTTCTTC.

V usage is TRBV5-4 and J usage is TRBJ1-6; D may be TRBD1 (5 bases). This CDR3 spans 17 amino acids. Per the germline V gene, CDR1 is SGHNT and CDR2 is YYREEE (reference sequence). V was cut by 4 bases and J by 2 bases, with 16 bases left in between. Here the CDR3 DNA reads TGTGCCAGCAGCCGGGCGGGGGGTGCCGCCTATAATTCACCCCTCCACTTT. It yields the protein CASSRAGGAAYNSPLHF.

Concerning this clone: One end of the junction fails to match germline, which may point to a read error. CDR3: CASSEKVGRYGYPF. The CDR3 nucleotides are TGTGCCAGCAGTGAAAAGGTGGGGCGGTATGGCTACCCCTTC. V usage is TRBV6-1 and J usage is TRBJ1-2, with D possibly matching TRBD1 (5 bases). Germline V gives CDR1 MNHNS, CDR2 SASEGT. The CDR3 consists of 14 residues.

The genes are TRBV28 and TRBJ2-7; a weak D match, TRBD1 (5 bases). This CDR3 has 16 residues. Germline CDR1 reads MDHEN; CDR2 reads SYDVKM. The V end lost 2 bases, the J end lost 6 bases, and 20 bases lay between the germline ends. The CDR3 DNA reads TGTGCCAGCAGTTTAAGCCCCTCAGGGCAGTTGGGCGAGCAGTACTTC. This sequence encodes CASSLSPSGQLGEQYF.

This clone has just a few counts. The V gene is TRBV19, the J gene TRBJ1-2; 10 positions match TRBD1. After removal of 10 bases from V and 1 base from J, the junction contained 21 bases not matched to a gene. CDR1 LNHDA and CDR2 SQIVND come from the germline V gene (reference sequence). CDR3 length equals 19 residues. CDR3 protein: CATVSLEHSGTGDNYGYTF. CDR3 coding DNA: TGTGCCACCGTCAGTCTTGAACATTCCGGGACAGGGGATAACTATGGCTACACCTTC.

This CDR3 reads CASSSQRGYTDTQYF. CDR3 nucleotide sequence: TGTGCCAGCAGCTCTCAGCGGGGATACACAGATACGCAGTATTTT. V gene TRBV7-9 combines with J gene TRBJ2-3; 7 nucleotides line up with TRBD2. The CDR3 is 15 residues long. Germline V gives CDR1 SEHNR, CDR2 FQNEAQ (reference sequence). Unmatched junction bases numbered 6, after V lost 4 bases and J lost 2 bases.

The chain employs TRBV20-1 and TRBJ1-5; D unclear. The length of the CDR3 is 10 residues. Germline CDR1 DFQATT, CDR2 SNEGSKA (reference sequence). V lost 6 bases to trimming and J lost 12 bases, with 12 bases between them. This CDR3 is CSAYQEGQHF. The CDR3 coding sequence is TGCAGTGCGTATCAGGAGGGCCAGCATTTT.

The chain uses TRBV6-5 and TRBJ1-5, with 9 nucleotides matching TRBD1. The J segment lost 8 bases and the V segment lost 5 bases, leaving 7 bases of the junction unmatched. This CDR3 has 14 amino acids. Looked up from germline, CDR1 is MNHEY and CDR2 is SVGAGI. CDR3 sequence: CASSDGQGRKPQHF. The CDR3 DNA follows: TGTGCCAGCAGTGACGGACAGGGGAGGAAGCCCCAGCATTTT.

The chain uses TRBV5-1 and TRBJ2-3; 8 nucleotides match TRBD2. Germline V gene lookup returns CDR1 SGHRS and CDR2 YFSETQ. This CDR3 contains 16 residues. The junction had 5 bases not matched to a gene; V was cut back by 0 bases and J by 2 bases. The CDR3 loop is CASSLAAGAYTDTQYF. CDR3 coding DNA: TGCGCCAGCAGCTTGGCAGCGGGGGCCTACACAGATACGCAGTATTTT.

This clone has a single count. The V gene is TRBV5-1, the J gene TRBJ2-3; 8 bases are shared with TRBD2. V dropped 2 bases and J dropped 4; count of bases not matched to a gene: 6. This CDR3 spans 15 amino acids. The germline gives CDR1 SGHRS, CDR2 YFSETQ. CDR3 DNA sequence: TGCGCCAGCAGCTTATACGGGGGGGAGGCAGATACGCAGTATTTT. Translating it yields CASSLYGGEADTQYF.

Only one count was recorded for this clone. The chain is built from TRBV6-5 and TRBJ1-1; D remains unclear. CDR1 and CDR2 from the germline V gene are MNHEY and SVGAGI. V gave up 2 bases and J gave up 9 bases, with 16 bases separating them. This CDR3 contains 14 residues. CDR3 sequence: CASSYHPVGDQAFF. DNA of the CDR3: TGTGCCAGCAGTTACCATCCGGTTGGAGATCAAGCTTTCTTT.

Note on this clone: No DNA is shown, since the ends of the CDR3 on it are uncertain; the CDR3 is the one TCRdb lists. V is TRBV5-5 and J is TRBJ2-7; TRBD2 is the table's D call, not checked against the DNA. Germline CDR1 SGHKS, CDR2 YYEKEE (reference sequence). The CDR3 is 15 residues long, ends included. The CDR3 region is CASSSAPVADYEQYF.

This clone was observed a handful of times. This CDR3 is also generated by other DNA sequences in the sample. The rearrangement joins TRBV30 to TRBJ1-1; D is unresolved. V gave up 3 bases and J gave up 1 base, with 6 bases separating them. CDR1 and CDR2 from the germline V gene are GTSNPN and SVGIG (reference sequence). The CDR3 covers 12 residues. CDR3 sequence reads: CAWSAGNTEAFF. Here the CDR3 DNA reads TGTGCCTGGAGCGCAGGGAACACTGAAGCTTTCTTT.

The rearrangement links TRBV6-6 to TRBJ2-7; TRBD2 agrees at 11 bases. The length of the CDR3 is 15 residues. The trim removed 6 bases at V and 5 bases at J, leaving 9 bases unmatched. Germline V gene sequence: CDR1 MNHNY, CDR2 SVGAGI (reference sequence). The CDR3 is CASSPPKGLADEQYF. CDR3 bases: TGTGCCAGCAGCCCACCTAAGGGACTAGCGGACGAGCAGTACTTC.

This rearrangement joins TRBV18 to TRBJ2-3, with 13 bases lining up with TRBD2. The CDR3 contains 21 residues. Per germline, CDR1 KGHSH and CDR2 LQKENI. V lost 2 bases to trimming and J lost 0 bases; unmatched junction nucleotides: 14. CDR3 nucleotides: TGTGCCAGCTCACCAGGGCTTTCGGGGACTAGCGGGGCCGATAGCACAGATACGCAGTATTTT. This sequence encodes CASSPGLSGTSGADSTDTQYF.

The chain employs TRBV7-2 and TRBJ2-7, with TRBD2 identical over 10 bases. Per the germline V gene, CDR1 is SGHTA and CDR2 is FQGNSA. CDR3 size: 15 residues. The V segment lost 5 bases and the J segment 6 bases; nucleotides outside the gene matches: 10. The CDR3 bases are TGTGCCAGCAGCGAGAAGAGCGGGAGGGCCCGCGAGCAGTACTTC. Encoded protein: CASSEKSGRAREQYF. Full variable domain (outside the CDR3, taken from reference TRBV7-2 and TRBJ2-7): GAGVSQSPSNKVTEKGKDVELRCDPISGHTALYWYRQSLGQGLEFLIYFQGNSAPDKSGLPSDRFSAERTGGSVSTLTIQRTQQEDSAVYLCASSEKSGRAREQYFGPGTRLTVT.

This chain joins TRBV18 and TRBJ2-7, with D possibly TRBD1 on 5 matching bases. V shed 3 bases and J shed 4 bases, with 16 bases lying between them. From germline, CDR1 is KGHSH and CDR2 LQKENI. The CDR3 spans 15 residues. In DNA form, the CDR3 reads TGTGCCAGCTCACCTTTTCGCGTTGGACAATACGAGCAGTACTTC. Translated, it gives CASSPFRVGQYEQYF.

V is TRBV30 and J is TRBJ1-1; TRBD1 matches at 7 bases. CDR3 size: 13 residues. In germline, CDR1 is GTSNPN, CDR2 SVGIG (reference sequence). V lost 2 bases to trimming and J lost 1 base; unmatched junction nucleotides: 1. The CDR3 DNA sequence: TGTGCCTGGAGTAGGACAGGGAACACTGAAGCTTTCTTT. It translates to CAWSRTGNTEAFF.

CDR3 sequence (DNA): TGTGCCAGCAGCCCAAGTCCGGGACTAGCGGGTTCCTACGAGCAGTACTTC. This translates into CASSPSPGLAGSYEQYF. The V gene is TRBV7-9, the J gene TRBJ2-7; 12 bases line up with TRBD2. Germline V CDR1 and CDR2: SEHNR, FQNEAQ (reference sequence). This CDR3 has 17 amino acids. V lost 5 bases, J lost 1 base, and 9 bases stayed unmatched.

This rearrangement joins TRBV30 to TRBJ1-6; 7 nucleotides match TRBD1. The CDR3 runs 15 residues. The germline gives CDR1 GTSNPN, CDR2 SVGIG (reference sequence). Trimming removed 2 bases from V and 5 bases from J; junction bases left unmatched: 6. The CDR3 DNA is TGTGCCTGGAGTCTCCGGGACAGCGATAATTCACCCCTCCACTTT. Its protein product is CAWSLRDSDNSPLHF. Together with reference TRBV30 and TRBJ1-6, the CDR3 gives the full variable domain: SQTIHQWPATLVQPVGSPLSLECTVEGTSNPNLYWYRQAAGRGLQLLFYSVGIGQISSEVPQNLSASRPQDRQFILSSKKLLLSDSGFYLCAWSLRDSDNSPLHFGNGTRLTVT.

As for this clone: A junction end diverges from the germline sequence, so it may reflect a read error. This rearrangement joins TRBV5-6 to TRBJ2-7, with a possible D match to TRBD1 (5 bases). The germline CDR1 and CDR2 sequences are SGHDT and YYEEEE. The CDR3 length is 14 residues. The CDR3 sequence is CASSFTGSSYEQHF. The CDR3 coding sequence is TGTGCCAGCAGTTTTACAGGTAGCTCCTACGAGCAGCACTTC.

In this sample, this clone turned up a few times. The chain has TRBV7-2 and TRBJ2-7; TRBD2 aligns across 12 bases. The germline V gene has CDR1 SGHTA and CDR2 FQGNSA. CDR3 length equals 16 residues. The junction had 8 bases not matched to a gene; V was cut back by 5 bases and J by 3 bases. Here the CDR3 DNA reads TGTGCCAGCAGCCCACGGGGACTAGCGGGCCGCTACGAGCAGTACTTC. Its translation is CASSPRGLAGRYEQYF.

This clone was counted a single time. The CDR3 DNA follows: TGTGCCAGTAGTACTCGCGGGGCAGGTGGATATTCACCCCTCCACTTT. It is translated as CASSTRGAGGYSPLHF. V gene TRBV19 combines with J gene TRBJ1-6; D perhaps matches TRBD1 (5 bases). This CDR3 is 16 amino acids long. Germline assignment: CDR1 LNHDA and CDR2 SQIVND (reference sequence). V was pared by 4 bases and J by 8 bases, with 18 bases between.

This chain links TRBV5-1 with TRBJ2-2; perhaps TRBD1 as D (5 bases). This CDR3 is 18 amino acids long. From germline, CDR1 is SGHRS and CDR2 YFSETQ. Trimming removed 1 base at V and 6 bases at J, with 22 bases between. The CDR3, as DNA: TGCGCCAGCAGCTTGTTGGCAGGACAAAGCAGCGAGGCCGGGGAGCTGTTTTTT. This encodes CASSLLAGQSSEAGELFF. The entire variable domain, with the rest obtained from reference TRBV5-1 and TRBJ2-2, is as follows: KAGVTQTPRYLIKTRGQQVTLSCSPISGHRSVSWYQQTPGQGLQFLFEYFSETQRNKGNFPGRFSGRQFSNSRSEMNVSTLELGDSALYLCASSLLAGQSSEAGELFFGEGSRLTVL.

This sequence joins TRBV18 and TRBJ1-5; TRBD1 agrees at 7 bases. The CDR3 has 14 residues. Trimming at V came to 3 bases and at J to 3 bases, leaving 2 bases not matched to a gene. Germline loops: CDR1 KGHSH, CDR2 LQKENI. CDR3 loop: CASSPGTVNQPQHF. The CDR3 nucleotides are TGTGCCAGCTCACCCGGGACAGTCAATCAGCCCCAGCATTTT.

CDR3 residues: CASSMTGGNTEAFF. Here the CDR3 DNA reads TGTGCCAGTAGTATGACAGGGGGTAACACTGAAGCTTTCTTT. The rearrangement joins TRBV19 to TRBJ1-1, with 9 bases identical to TRBD1. The CDR3 totals 14 residues. The germline V gene encodes CDR1 LNHDA and CDR2 SQIVND (reference sequence). Trimming removed 3 bases from V and 2 bases from J; junction bases left unmatched: 1.

The CDR3 DNA is TGTGCCGGGGGGTTGGTCAATCAGCCCCAGCATTTT. It codes for CAGGLVNQPQHF. The chain has TRBV2 and TRBJ1-5; a weak D match, TRBD1 (5 bases). The CDR3 runs to 12 residues. Germline V gene data show CDR1 as SNHLY and CDR2 as FYNNEI. The V and J ends lost 11 bases and 3 bases respectively, with 11 bases between them.